The rows below give T cell receptor beta chains drawn from one sample of a study of CD8 T cells in Susac syndrome. TCRdb called the immunoSEQ multiplex PCR reads again in MiXCR, with one record for every CDR3 protein. The sample lists about 400,000 distinct CDR3 sequences, around 83% occurring once. Sequencing used CD8+ T cells from PBMCs. Source of these receptors: a human donor with multiple sclerosis. The CDR3 runs from the conserved cysteine through the conserved F or W. The D gene is left open where the match is weak. Expanded clones are given a class, and other clones once, few, many or no size at all.

v_call	d_call	clone_size	j_call	cdr3_aa	cdr3_nt
TRBV29-1	-	-	TRBJ2-2	CSVWGGVNTGELFF	TGCAGCGTTTGGGGCGGGGTAAACACCGGGGAGCTGTTTTTT
TRBV27	-	-	TRBJ2-1	CASSSKKQGILYNEQFF	TGTGCCAGCAGTTCAAAGAAACAGGGCATTCTCTACAATGAGCAGTTCTTC
TRBV27	-	-	TRBJ1-1	CASSFYKGTEAFF	TGTGCCAGCAGTTTCTACAAAGGGACTGAAGCTTTCTTT
TRBV3-1	TRBD2	-	TRBJ2-1	CASSQGAGGSWDEQFF	TGTGCCAGCAGCCAAGGGGCGGGAGGGAGCTGGGATGAGCAGTTCTTC
TRBV5-1	-	once	TRBJ1-1	CASSLWTANTEAFF	TGCGCCAGCAGCCTCTGGACAGCCAACACTGAAGCTTTCTTT
TRBV12-3/TRBV12-4	TRBD1	-	TRBJ1-1	CASSPAGTENTEAFF	TGTGCCAGCAGTCCGGCCGGGACAGAGAACACTGAAGCTTTCTTT
TRBV27	-	-	TRBJ2-1	CASNVGNEQFF	TGTGCCAGCAACGTAGGGAATGAGCAGTTCTTC
TRBV12-3/TRBV12-4	-	-	TRBJ2-1	CASSLARQPAKLNEQFF	TGTGCCAGCAGTTTAGCGCGTCAGCCAGCCAAACTCAATGAGCAGTTCTTC
TRBV23-1	-	once	TRBJ1-1	CASSLSFDSQNTEAFF	TGCGCCAGCAGTCTTTCATTTGACAGCCAGAACACTGAAGCTTTCTTT
TRBV13	TRBD1	once	TRBJ1-1	CASSLLNGDRLNTEAFF	TGTGCCAGCAGCCTCCTTAACGGGGACAGACTGAACACTGAAGCTTTCTTT
TRBV2	TRBD2	-	TRBJ2-3	CASNGGDTDTQYF	TGTGCCAGTAATGGGGGGGATACAGATACGCAGTATTTT
TRBV6-6	-	-	TRBJ2-7	CASSYTWSSYEQYF	TGTGCCAGCAGTTATACCTGGAGCTCCTACGAGCAGTACTTC
TRBV9	TRBD1	-	TRBJ1-2	CASSPWDRTFPGGYTF	TGTGCCAGCAGCCCCTGGGACAGAACTTTCCCCGGGGGCTACACCTTC
TRBV5-5	-	-	TRBJ2-7	CASSLTGGTAYEQYF	TGTGCCAGCAGCTTGACCGGGGGCACCGCCTACGAGCAGTACTTC
TRBV24-1	TRBD2	-	TRBJ2-2	CATSDTDVDLAGANTGELFF	TGTGCCACCAGTGACACCGACGTTGATCTAGCGGGGGCTAACACCGGGGAGCTGTTTTTT
TRBV27	TRBD1	-	TRBJ1-6	CASSSLLGTGNSPLHF	TGTGCCAGCAGTTCCCTCCTCGGGACAGGGAATTCACCCCTCCACTTT
TRBV4-2	-	-	TRBJ2-5	CASSPSASTPGSVTQYF	TGTGCCAGCAGCCCAAGTGCAAGCACTCCGGGTAGCGTGACCCAGTACTTC
TRBV7-8	TRBD2	-	TRBJ2-3	CASTAGVVADTQYF	TGTGCCAGCACCGCGGGAGTGGTAGCAGATACGCAGTATTTT
TRBV28	-	-	TRBJ1-3	CASSSVGGVGNTIYF	TGTGCCAGCAGCTCAGTCGGGGGTGTTGGAAACACCATATATTTT
TRBV5-1	-	-	TRBJ2-6	CASSLPAGMVLNVLTF	TGCGCCAGCAGCTTGCCCGCTGGGATGGTACTCAACGTCCTGACTTTC
TRBV7-8	-	-	TRBJ1-1	CASSPTTGLSTEAFF	TGTGCCAGCAGCCCCACTACAGGGTTGAGCACTGAAGCTTTCTTT
TRBV19	TRBD1	-	TRBJ1-2	CASLPAWDSYYYGYTF	TGTGCCAGTCTCCCGGCCTGGGACAGCTATTACTATGGCTACACCTTC
TRBV27	-	-	TRBJ1-1	CASSLGQGYMNTEAFF	TGTGCCAGCAGTTTAGGGCAGGGGTATATGAACACTGAAGCTTTCTTT
TRBV4-1	-	-	TRBJ1-5	CASSQEGMQPQHF	TGCGCCAGCAGCCAAGAGGGAATGCAGCCCCAGCATTTT
TRBV12-5	TRBD1	-	TRBJ1-2	CASGLGLGTGGDGYTF	TGTGCTAGTGGTTTGGGATTGGGGACAGGGGGCGATGGCTACACCTTC
TRBV7-9	-	-	TRBJ2-7	CASSTSAAYEQYF	TGTGCCAGCAGCACCTCCGCGGCCTACGAGCAGTACTTC
TRBV12-3/TRBV12-4	-	-	TRBJ1-3	CASSLSQGGGNTIYF	TGTGCCAGCAGTTTAAGCCAGGGAGGCGGAAACACCATATATTTT
TRBV27	-	-	TRBJ2-4	CASSLGGAKNIQYF	TGTGCCAGCAGTTTAGGGGGAGCCAAAAACATTCAGTACTTC
TRBV4-1	-	few	TRBJ1-5	CASSQDTNQPQHF	TGTGCCAGCAGCCAGGACACAAATCAGCCCCAGCATTTT
TRBV11-2	TRBD2	once	TRBJ2-1	CAGSLWSKRGANEQFF	TGTGCCGGCAGCTTATGGTCCAAGCGGGGGGCCAATGAGCAGTTCTTC
TRBV4-1	-	-	TRBJ1-5	CASSQDGESGQPQHF	TGCGCCAGCAGCCAAGATGGGGAGAGTGGTCAGCCCCAGCATTTT
TRBV28	TRBD1	-	TRBJ2-5	CASRLGQGAFPYGETQYF	TGTGCCAGCAGGCTGGGACAGGGGGCATTCCCATATGGGGAGACCCAGTACTTC
TRBV5-1	TRBD2	-	TRBJ2-1	CASSSGTRKFF	TGCGCCAGCAGCTCCGGGACTAGGAAGTTCTTC
TRBV10-3	-	-	TRBJ1-2	CAISDDRGQLYGYTF	TGTGCCATCAGTGATGATCGGGGCCAACTCTATGGCTACACCTTC
TRBV30	-	-	TRBJ2-7	CAWRALGGAEQYF	TGTGCCTGGAGGGCTCTCGGAGGGGCAGAGCAGTACTTC
TRBV11-2	TRBD2	-	TRBJ2-3	CASSLVTSGGFTDTQYF	TGTGCCAGCAGCTTAGTCACTAGCGGGGGCTTCACAGATACGCAGTATTTT
TRBV4-1	-	-	TRBJ2-7	CASSHSLGDFEQYF	TGCGCCAGCAGCCATTCCCTGGGGGACTTTGAGCAGTACTTC
TRBV19	TRBD2	-	TRBJ2-3	CASSSPGLGLITDTQYF	TGTGCCAGTAGTTCTCCCGGACTAGGCCTAATCACAGATACGCAGTATTTT
TRBV27	-	-	TRBJ2-7	CASSFGALTYEQYF	TGTGCCAGCAGCTTCGGCGCGCTTACCTACGAGCAGTACTTC
TRBV10-2	-	-	TRBJ1-6	CASSDLSYNSPLHF	TGCGCCAGCAGTGATCTCTCCTATAATTCACCCCTCCACTTT
TRBV27	TRBD2	-	TRBJ2-5	CASSFSSGSPKETQYF	TGTGCCAGCAGTTTCTCTAGCGGGAGTCCAAAAGAGACCCAGTACTTC
TRBV20-1	-	-	TRBJ2-7	CSASLPGDLYEQYF	TGCAGTGCTAGCCTTCCAGGGGATCTATACGAGCAGTACTTC
TRBV27	-	-	TRBJ2-7	CASSLPIGVYEQYF	TGTGCCAGCAGTTTACCGATTGGAGTCTACGAGCAGTACTTC
TRBV6-1	TRBD2	-	TRBJ2-7	CASSEELAGAYEQYF	TGTGCCAGCAGTGAAGAACTAGCGGGTGCCTACGAGCAGTACTTC
TRBV5-4	TRBD1	-	TRBJ1-2	CASSDIPGQVYGYTF	TGTGCCAGCAGCGACATCCCGGGACAGGTCTATGGCTACACCTTC